This entry features one T cell receptor beta chain sequence. This clone was seen once. Its binding antigen is unknown. No much larger clone is present one base from it, and per-base qualities are unavailable. The collaborating institutions used their own protocols to collect whole blood in K2EDTA tubes. For TCRbeta analysis, collaborators shipped samples in one of three forms: frozen whole blood, isolated PBMCs, or DNA extracted from either of those sample types. This sample is part of a study of blood T cell repertoires in COVID-19 (dated by TCRdb to 2018 to 2020). Study-level background: Samples covering the acute and convalescent phases of COVID-19 were provided by collaborators in the United States, Italy and Spain. The prospective study material was composed of cDNA or gDNA derived from T cells, B-cell-depleted T cells, or PBMCs. Samples came from the ongoing ImmuneRACE study (first 160 participants) plus 1,254 subjects from 6 global collaborators. Where HLA class I and class II types were available, the types were taken from metadata supplied by the sample provider, not from assay-based typing. Subjects who had been exposed to COVID-19, were actively infected with it, or had recovered from it provided the deeply sampled blood TCRbeta repertoires that made up the dataset. Nearly every sample came with metadata listing a de-identified subject ID, COVID-19 status, age in years and sex. The repertoires were made available in a free public database intended to serve as a resource for research on the immune response to SARS-CoV-2. The full study reports these points: The quantity of clinical and demographic metadata differed by source and by participant and was supplied without curation.

The immunoSEQ Assay, a bias-controlled multiplex PCR, was used to amplify TCRbeta CDR3 regions from genomic DNA. The source study handled its data this way. The number of nucleated cells in each sample was estimated by amplification of reference gene primers within the assay. To quantify the absolute abundance of each unique TCRbeta CDR3 rearrangement, sequence reads were collapsed and filtered. Productive Simpson clonality was computed per sample as the square root of Simpson's diversity index over productive rearrangements. As stored in TCRdb, this immuneACCESS dataset retains in-frame rearrangements with V and J assigned. A fraction of the clones does not appear; measured against another copy, unresolved V genes explain less than half of the discrepancy, and the remainder lacks a known reason. The V and J calls and clone size are taken from that table; D and trimming were inferred from the DNA. The sample profile shows 150,000 to 200,000 clones; 70% to 90% of them were found once. Approximately 10% of the sample lies in the top ten.

Trimming costs V 5 bases and J 5 bases, and their ends lie 9 bases apart. Spanning cysteine to phenylalanine, the CDR3 consists of 12 amino acids. The DNA shown is the 36-base CDR3, in frame from base 1. The germline V gene supplies CDR1 MGHDK and CDR2 SYGVNS. The sample was peripheral blood. This receptor was identified in a human donor in a cohort sampled during active COVID-19. This chain is built from TRBV25-1 and TRBJ1-1, with TRBD1 as a weak D call on 6 bases. The CDR3: CASSRQGTEAFF. The nucleotide sequence is given as TGTGCCAGCAGTAGGCAGGGGACTGAAGCTTTCTTT. The entire variable domain, with the stretches around the CDR3 drawn from the reference TRBV25-1 and TRBJ1-1 proteins, is EADIYQTPRYLVIGTGKKITLECSQTMGHDKMYWYQQDPGMELHLIHYSYGVNSTEKGDLSSESTVSRIRTEHFPLTLESARPSHTSQYLCASSRQGTEAFFGQGTRLTVV.